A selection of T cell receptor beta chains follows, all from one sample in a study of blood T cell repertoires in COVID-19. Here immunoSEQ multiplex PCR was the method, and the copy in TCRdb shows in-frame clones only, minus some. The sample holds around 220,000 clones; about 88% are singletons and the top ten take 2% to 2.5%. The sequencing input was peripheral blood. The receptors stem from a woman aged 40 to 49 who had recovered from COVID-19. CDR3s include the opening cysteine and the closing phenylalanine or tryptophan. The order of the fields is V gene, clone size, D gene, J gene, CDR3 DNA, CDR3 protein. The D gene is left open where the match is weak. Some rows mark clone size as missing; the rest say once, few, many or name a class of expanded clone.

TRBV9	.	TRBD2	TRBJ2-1	TGTGCCAGCAGCGCAGACGGGGGGAGCTCCTACAATGAGCAGTTCTTC	CASSADGGSSYNEQFF
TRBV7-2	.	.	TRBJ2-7	TGTGCCAGCAGTCCTCCGAGACAGGGAGGCGAGCAGTACTTC	CASSPPRQGGEQYF
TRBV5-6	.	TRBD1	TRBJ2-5	TGTGCCAGCAGCTCGGGACAGGGACGCGAGACCCAGTACTTC	CASSSGQGRETQYF
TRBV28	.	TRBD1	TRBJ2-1	TGTGCCAGCAGGTTACAGGGACAGAGCTATGAGCAGTTCTTC	CASRLQGQSYEQFF
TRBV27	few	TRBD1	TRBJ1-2	TGTGCCAGCAGTTCCCGGGACAGGGCCTATACGGGCTACACCTTC	CASSSRDRAYTGYTF
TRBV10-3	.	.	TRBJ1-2	TGTGCCATCAGTGAGTTAGTCGGAGAGGGCTACACCTTC	CAISELVGEGYTF
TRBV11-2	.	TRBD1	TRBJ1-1	TGTGCCAGCAGCCGCGGGACAGGCGCTTTCTTT	CASSRGTGAFF
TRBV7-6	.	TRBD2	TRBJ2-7	TGTGCCAGCAGCTCCTTCGGGGGGGCCCGGAACGAGCAGTACTTC	CASSSFGGARNEQYF
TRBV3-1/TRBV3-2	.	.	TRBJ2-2	TGTGCCAGCAGCCAAACGGGCACCGGGGAGCTGTTTTTT	CASSQTGTGELFF
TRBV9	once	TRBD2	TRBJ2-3	TGTGCCAGCAGCCCGAGACTAGCGGCGAATACGCAGTATTTT	CASSPRLAANTQYF
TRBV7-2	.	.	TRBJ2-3	TGTGCCAGCAGCGTGATAGCGGACAGCACAGATACGCAGTATTTT	CASSVIADSTDTQYF
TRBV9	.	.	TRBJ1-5	TGTGCCAGCAGCGCACAGGGATCTTATAATCAGCCCCAGCATTTT	CASSAQGSYNQPQHF
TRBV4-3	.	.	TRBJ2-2	TGCGCCAGCAGCCAAGACGGAGGGTTCTTGCACACCGGGGAGCTGTTTTTT	CASSQDGGFLHTGELFF
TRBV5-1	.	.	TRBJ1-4	TGCGCCAGCAGCGCGGATCCTACAGGGAATGAAAAACTGTTTTTT	CASSADPTGNEKLFF
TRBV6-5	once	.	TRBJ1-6	TGTGCCAGCCTATCAAGGGAGACGAATTCACCCCTCCACTTT	CASLSRETNSPLHF
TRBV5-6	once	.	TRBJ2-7	TGTGCCAGCAGCCTCGGGTACGAGCAGTACTTC	CASSLGYEQYF
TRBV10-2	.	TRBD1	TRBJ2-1	TGCGCCAGCAGGTGGACAGGGTCTGGTGATGAGCAGTTCTTC	CASRWTGSGDEQFF
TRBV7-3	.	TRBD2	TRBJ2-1	TGTGCCAGCAGCCTACTAGCGGGAGCGGGCAATGAGCAGTTCTTC	CASSLLAGAGNEQFF
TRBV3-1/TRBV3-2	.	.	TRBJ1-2	TGTGCCAGCTTCGGCGGCATTAACTATGGCTACACCTTC	CASFGGINYGYTF
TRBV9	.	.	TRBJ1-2	TGTGCCAGCAGCGTAGCTCAGGGAACAGGCTACACCTTC	CASSVAQGTGYTF
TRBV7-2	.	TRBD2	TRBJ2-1	TGTGCCAGCAGCTTAGGGCGGGGGGCCGGTGAGCAGTTCTTC	CASSLGRGAGEQFF
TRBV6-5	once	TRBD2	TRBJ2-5	TGTGCCAGCAGTTACTCGGGGGGGGACTACCAAGAGACCCAGTACTTC	CASSYSGGDYQETQYF
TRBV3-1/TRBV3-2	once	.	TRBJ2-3	TGTGCCAGCAGCGAGCGGTATACGCAGTATTTT	CASSERYTQYF